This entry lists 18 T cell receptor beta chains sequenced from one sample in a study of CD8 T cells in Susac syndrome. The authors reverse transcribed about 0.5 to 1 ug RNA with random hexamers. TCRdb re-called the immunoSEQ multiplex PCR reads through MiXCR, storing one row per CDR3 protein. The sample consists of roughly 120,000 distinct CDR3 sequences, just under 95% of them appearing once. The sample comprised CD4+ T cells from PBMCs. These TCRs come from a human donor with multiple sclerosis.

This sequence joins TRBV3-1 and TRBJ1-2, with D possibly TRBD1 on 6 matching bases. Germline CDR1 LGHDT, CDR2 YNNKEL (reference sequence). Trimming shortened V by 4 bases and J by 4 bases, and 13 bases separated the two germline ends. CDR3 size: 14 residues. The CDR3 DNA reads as TGTGCCAGCAGCCGAAGGACAGATCCCTATGGCTACACCTTC. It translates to CASSRRTDPYGYTF.

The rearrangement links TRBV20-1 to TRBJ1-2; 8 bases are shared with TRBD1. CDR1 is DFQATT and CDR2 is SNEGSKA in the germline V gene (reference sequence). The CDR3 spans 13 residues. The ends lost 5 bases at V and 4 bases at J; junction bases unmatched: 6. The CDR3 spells CSAVDRDSYGYTF. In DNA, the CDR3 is TGCAGTGCTGTGGACAGGGATAGCTATGGCTACACCTTC.

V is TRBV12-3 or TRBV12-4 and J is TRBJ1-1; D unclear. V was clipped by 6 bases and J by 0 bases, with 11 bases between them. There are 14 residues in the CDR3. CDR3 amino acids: CASSILRMNTEAFF. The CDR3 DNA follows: TGTGCCAGCAGCATTCTTCGGATGAACACTGAAGCTTTCTTT.

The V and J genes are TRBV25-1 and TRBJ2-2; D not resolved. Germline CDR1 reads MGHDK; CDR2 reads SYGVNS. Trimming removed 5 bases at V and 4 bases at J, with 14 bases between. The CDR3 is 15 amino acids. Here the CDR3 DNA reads TGTGCCAGCAGTCCGACACCTTACTTCACCGGGGAGCTGTTTTTT. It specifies CASSPTPYFTGELFF.

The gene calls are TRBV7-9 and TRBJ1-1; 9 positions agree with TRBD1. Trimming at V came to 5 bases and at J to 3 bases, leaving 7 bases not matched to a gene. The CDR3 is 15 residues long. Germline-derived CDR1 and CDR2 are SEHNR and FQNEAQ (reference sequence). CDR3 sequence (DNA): TGTGCCAGCAGCCACAGGGGGCAATCGGACACTGAAGCTTTCTTT. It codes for CASSHRGQSDTEAFF.

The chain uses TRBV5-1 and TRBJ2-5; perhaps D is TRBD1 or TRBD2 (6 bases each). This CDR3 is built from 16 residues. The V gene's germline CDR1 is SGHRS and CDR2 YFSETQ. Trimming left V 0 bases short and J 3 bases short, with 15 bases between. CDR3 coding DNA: TGCGCCAGCAGCTTGGAGGGGGGCCGTCCAGAAGAGACCCAGTACTTC. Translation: CASSLEGGRPEETQYF. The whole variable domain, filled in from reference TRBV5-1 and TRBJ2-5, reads KAGVTQTPRYLIKTRGQQVTLSCSPISGHRSVSWYQQTPGQGLQFLFEYFSETQRNKGNFPGRFSGRQFSNSRSEMNVSTLELGDSALYLCASSLEGGRPEETQYFGPGTRLLVL.

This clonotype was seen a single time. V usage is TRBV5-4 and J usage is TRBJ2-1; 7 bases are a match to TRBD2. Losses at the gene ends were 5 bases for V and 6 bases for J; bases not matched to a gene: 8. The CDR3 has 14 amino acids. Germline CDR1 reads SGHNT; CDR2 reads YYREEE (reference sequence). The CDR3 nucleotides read TGTGCCAGCAGGTACACTGGGGGGGGCAATGAGCAGTTCTTC. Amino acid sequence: CASRYTGGGNEQFF.

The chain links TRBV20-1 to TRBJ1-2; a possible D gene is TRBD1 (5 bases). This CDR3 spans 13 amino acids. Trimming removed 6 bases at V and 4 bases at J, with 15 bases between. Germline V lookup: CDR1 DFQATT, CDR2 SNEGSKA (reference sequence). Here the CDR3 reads CSANSGVTYGYTF. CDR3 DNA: TGCAGTGCCAACTCGGGGGTTACCTATGGCTACACCTTC.

Here the CDR3 DNA reads TGTGCCAGCTCGGGGGACATAAACTATGGCTACACCTTC. The encoded protein is CASSGDINYGYTF. The chain has TRBV18 and TRBJ1-2; tentative D call: TRBD1 (6 bases). CDR1 is KGHSH, CDR2 LQKENI, per germline. The CDR3 contains 13 residues. V shed 6 bases and J shed 2 bases, with 10 bases lying between them. The complete variable domain, with remaining parts taken from reference TRBV18 and TRBJ1-2, reads NAGVMQNPRHLVRRRGQEARLRCSPMKGHSHVYWYRQLPEEGLKFMVYLQKENIIDESGMPKERFSAEFPKEGPSILRIQQVVRGDSAAYFCASSGDINYGYTFGSGTRLTVV.

For the CDR3, the DNA is TGTGCCAGCTCACCACCCCTCGGGGACTATGGCTACACCTTC. The encoded protein is CASSPPLGDYGYTF. The genes are TRBV18 and TRBJ1-2; D uncertain. V lost 0 bases, J lost 3 bases, and 8 bases lay in between. This CDR3 spans 14 amino acids. CDR1 and CDR2 from the germline V gene are KGHSH and LQKENI.

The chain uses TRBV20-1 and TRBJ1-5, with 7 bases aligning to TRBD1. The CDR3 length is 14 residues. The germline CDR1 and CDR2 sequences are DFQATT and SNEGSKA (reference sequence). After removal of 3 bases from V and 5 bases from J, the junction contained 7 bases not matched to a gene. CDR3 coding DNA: TGCAGTGCTAGCCCCCGGACAGGTTATCAGCCCCAGCATTTT. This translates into CSASPRTGYQPQHF.

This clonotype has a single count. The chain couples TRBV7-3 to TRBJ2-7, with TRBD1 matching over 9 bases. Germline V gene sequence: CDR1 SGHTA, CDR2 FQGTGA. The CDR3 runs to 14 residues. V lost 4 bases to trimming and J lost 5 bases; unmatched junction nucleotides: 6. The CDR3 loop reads CASSSGQGANEQYF. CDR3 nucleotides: TGTGCCAGCAGCTCGGGACAGGGTGCTAACGAGCAGTACTTC.

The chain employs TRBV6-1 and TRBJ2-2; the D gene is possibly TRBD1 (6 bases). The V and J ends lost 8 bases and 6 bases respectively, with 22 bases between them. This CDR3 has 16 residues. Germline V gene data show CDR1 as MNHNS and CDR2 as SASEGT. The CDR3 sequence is CASLGRGRPSAGELFF. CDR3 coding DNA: TGTGCCAGCTTAGGCAGGGGCCGGCCGAGCGCCGGGGAGCTGTTTTTT.

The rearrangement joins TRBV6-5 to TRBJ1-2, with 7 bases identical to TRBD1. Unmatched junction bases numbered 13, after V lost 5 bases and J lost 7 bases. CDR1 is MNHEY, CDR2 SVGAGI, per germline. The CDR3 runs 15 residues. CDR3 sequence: CASSPIDRELAGYTF. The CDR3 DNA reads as TGTGCCAGCAGTCCAATCGACAGGGAACTTGCTGGCTACACCTTC.

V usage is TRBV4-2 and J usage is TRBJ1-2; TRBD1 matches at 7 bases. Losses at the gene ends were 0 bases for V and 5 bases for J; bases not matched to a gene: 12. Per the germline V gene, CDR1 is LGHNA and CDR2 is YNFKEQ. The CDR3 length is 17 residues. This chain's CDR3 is CASSQDQGTDGGYGYTF. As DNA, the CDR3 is TGTGCCAGCAGCCAAGATCAGGGGACAGACGGTGGGTATGGCTACACCTTC.

The CDR3 here is CASIGQGYGYTF. The CDR3 nucleotides are TGTGCCAGTATCGGACAGGGATATGGCTACACCTTC. The chain couples TRBV19 to TRBJ1-2, with TRBD1 matching over 8 bases. Germline V lookup: CDR1 LNHDA, CDR2 SQIVND (reference sequence). The CDR3 runs to 12 residues. The junction had 3 bases not matched to a gene; V was cut back by 7 bases and J by 5 bases.

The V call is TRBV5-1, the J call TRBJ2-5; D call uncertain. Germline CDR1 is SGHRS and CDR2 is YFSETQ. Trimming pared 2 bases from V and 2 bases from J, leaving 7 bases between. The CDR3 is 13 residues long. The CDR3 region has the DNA TGCGCCAGCAGCTTCGAAATTCAAGAGACCCAGTACTTC. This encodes CASSFEIQETQYF.

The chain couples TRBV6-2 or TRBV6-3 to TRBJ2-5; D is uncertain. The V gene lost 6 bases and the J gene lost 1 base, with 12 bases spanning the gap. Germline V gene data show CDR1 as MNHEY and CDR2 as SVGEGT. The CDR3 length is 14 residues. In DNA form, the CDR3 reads TGTGCCAGCAGCCCGGTTCGTCTCCAAGAGACCCAGTACTTC. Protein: CASSPVRLQETQYF.